A single sample gave rise to the 28 T cell receptor beta chains below, sequenced in a study of blood T cell repertoires in COVID-19 (dated by TCRdb to about 2020). To prepare the library, the immunoSEQ multiplex PCR assay was applied. In its TCRdb copy, this immuneACCESS table keeps in-frame sequences only and misses some clones. Where compared with another copy, unresolved V genes explain less than half of these, and the others have no known cause. The sample includes around 95,000 clones, with 85% observed a single time. The biggest ten clones account for 13% of the sample. Sequences were obtained from peripheral blood. The source is a man aged 50-60 years with active or convalescent COVID-19.

This chain uses TRBV2 with TRBJ2-1; 12 bases map to TRBD2. The J segment lost 7 bases and the V segment lost 6 bases, leaving 1 base of the junction unmatched. Germline V gene data show CDR1 as SNHLY and CDR2 as FYNNEI. The CDR3 loop spans 13 amino acids. CDR3 sequence reads: CASSGTSGNEQFF. The CDR3 nucleotides read TGTGCCAGCAGCGGGACTAGCGGGAATGAGCAGTTCTTC.

The CDR3 protein is CASSSTGVFGNTEAFF. The DNA for the CDR3 is TGTGCCAGCAGTTCCACAGGGGTTTTCGGGAACACTGAAGCTTTCTTT. The chain links TRBV27 to TRBJ1-1; TRBD1 matches at 7 bases. This CDR3 is 16 amino acids long. Germline V gene lookup returns CDR1 MNHEY and CDR2 SMNVEV (reference sequence). The V and J ends lost 4 bases and 1 base, in that order; junction bases with no gene match: 9.

Only one count was recorded for this clone. This sequence joins TRBV5-1 and TRBJ2-5; possible D gene TRBD1, 5 bases. This CDR3 region has 14 residues. Germline values: CDR1 SGHRS, CDR2 YFSETQ. The germline V and J ends were trimmed by 0 bases and 2 bases, with 8 bases remaining between them. Here the CDR3 DNA reads TGCGCCAGCAGCTTGGGACAGCTACAAGAGACCCAGTACTTC. Translated, it gives CASSLGQLQETQYF.

The chain recombines TRBV9 with TRBJ2-1; TRBD2 matches 7 bases. The V gene's germline CDR1 is SGDLS and CDR2 YYNGEE. With V trimmed by 4 bases and J by 9 bases, 7 bases remained unmatched. The CDR3 loop spans 13 amino acids. The CDR3 protein is CASSTSDWSEQFF. As DNA, the CDR3 is TGTGCCAGCAGCACTAGCGATTGGAGTGAGCAGTTCTTC. Full variable domain (remainder filled in from reference TRBV9 and TRBJ2-1): DSGVTQTPKHLITATGQRVTLRCSPRSGDLSVYWYQQSLDQGLQFLIQYYNGEERAKGNILERFSAQQFPDLHSELNLSSLELGDSALYFCASSTSDWSEQFFGPGTRLTVL.

The genes are TRBV10-3 and TRBJ1-2; 9 bases map to TRBD1. The germline CDR1 and CDR2 sequences are ENHRY and SYGVKD. There are 16 residues in the CDR3. J gave up 4 bases and V 7 bases, and 13 bases lay outside the gene matches. The CDR3 region is CAITRGSGTGSYGYTF. The CDR3 nucleotides are TGTGCCATCACTCGAGGGTCGGGGACAGGGAGCTATGGCTACACCTTC.

The CDR3: CAISESSSGGQDEQYF. CDR3 bases: TGTGCCATCAGTGAGTCCTCTAGCGGGGGCCAGGACGAGCAGTACTTC. The rearrangement links TRBV10-3 to TRBJ2-7, with 10 positions matching TRBD2. The germline V gene has CDR1 ENHRY and CDR2 SYGVKD. The CDR3 is 16 residues long. V trimming: 0 bases; J trimming: 5 bases; junction bases outside the gene matches: 7.

In this sample, this clone turned up a few times. The chain couples TRBV25-1 to TRBJ2-5; 7 bases align to TRBD1. With 7 bases clipped from V and 5 bases from J, the junction kept 10 bases outside the gene matches. The CDR3 is 14 amino acids. Germline CDR1 is MGHDK and CDR2 is SYGVNS. CDR3 coding DNA: TGTGCCAGCAAGAGGACAGGTCGTTTCGAGACCCAGTACTTC. This codes for CASKRTGRFETQYF.

This chain joins TRBV2 and TRBJ1-2, with 8 positions matching TRBD1. Unmatched junction bases numbered 12, after V lost 4 bases and J lost 8 bases. Germline V gene lookup returns CDR1 SNHLY and CDR2 FYNNEI. CDR3 length: 15 residues. CDR3 region: CASSVQDQGAGGYTF. CDR3 in DNA: TGTGCCAGCAGTGTCCAGGATCAGGGGGCGGGAGGCTACACCTTC.

This rearrangement joins TRBV30 to TRBJ1-2; 7 bases are shared with TRBD1. The CDR3 contains 13 residues. J lost 5 bases, V lost 2 bases, and 5 bases had no gene match. Germline V gene data show CDR1 as GTSNPN and CDR2 as SVGIG (reference sequence). CDR3 sequence: CAWSTRGKYGYTF. The CDR3 DNA reads TGTGCCTGGAGTACCAGGGGGAAGTATGGCTACACCTTC. The full variable domain, completed using reference TRBV30 and TRBJ1-2, is SQTIHQWPATLVQPVGSPLSLECTVEGTSNPNLYWYRQAAGRGLQLLFYSVGIGQISSEVPQNLSASRPQDRQFILSSKKLLLSDSGFYLCAWSTRGKYGYTFGSGTRLTVV.

The chain links TRBV5-1 to TRBJ1-3, with 7 bases lining up with TRBD1. The CDR3 loop spans 16 amino acids. V trimming: 4 bases; J trimming: 0 bases; junction bases outside the gene matches: 7. Germline V CDR1 and CDR2: SGHRS, YFSETQ. This CDR3 is CASSPGTATSGNTIYF. The CDR3 DNA follows: TGCGCCAGCAGCCCCGGGACAGCCACCTCTGGAAACACCATATATTTT.

CDR3 region: CATSDSQGASQPQHF. As DNA, the CDR3 is TGTGCCACCAGTGATTCACAGGGGGCGAGTCAGCCCCAGCATTTT. The chain combines TRBV24-1 with TRBJ1-5; 9 nucleotides agree with TRBD1. Germline assignment: CDR1 KGHDR and CDR2 SFDVKD. The CDR3 runs to 15 residues. Germline trimming cut 2 bases from V and 6 bases from J; bases unmatched to any gene: 4.

The V call is TRBV11-2, the J call TRBJ1-2, with D perhaps matching TRBD1 (6 bases). Per the germline V gene, CDR1 is SGHAT and CDR2 is FQNNGV. V lost 0 bases to trimming and J lost 8 bases, with 10 bases between them. This CDR3 has 13 amino acids. CDR3 residues: CASSLEYRDGYTF. For the CDR3, the DNA is TGTGCCAGCAGCTTAGAATACAGGGACGGCTACACCTTC.

The V and J genes are TRBV5-5 and TRBJ1-4, with a weak D call TRBD1 (5 bases). Germline CDR1 and CDR2: SGHKS and YYEKEE (reference sequence). V lost 0 bases to trimming and J lost 0 bases, with 12 bases between them. The CDR3 extends over 17 amino acids. CDR3 sequence reads: CASSLDGGAATNEKLFF. Written as DNA, the CDR3 is TGTGCCAGCAGCTTGGACGGGGGTGCTGCAACTAATGAAAAACTGTTTTTT. Variable domain in full (rest from reference TRBV5-5 and TRBJ1-4): DAGVTQSPTHLIKTRGQQVTLRCSPISGHKSVSWYQQVLGQGPQFIFQYYEKEERGRGNFPDRFSARQFPNYSSELNVNALLLGDSALYLCASSLDGGAATNEKLFFGSGTQLSVL.

The V gene is TRBV14, the J gene TRBJ2-2; D not certain. CDR3 length: 14 amino acids. CDR1 and CDR2 from the germline V gene are SGHDN and FVKESK. V gave up 1 base and J gave up 5 bases, with 8 bases separating them. In nucleotides, the CDR3 is TGTGCCAGCAGCCAAGCTTATCTTACCGGGGAGCTGTTTTTT. It translates to CASSQAYLTGELFF.

The chain carries TRBV24-1 and TRBJ1-2; TRBD1 matches 9 bases. Germline V CDR1 and CDR2: KGHDR, SFDVKD. Trimming took 4 bases from V and 8 from J; bases not matched to a gene: 13. The CDR3 totals 16 residues. CDR3 sequence reads: CATSDPTSGTGKGYTF. DNA of the CDR3: TGTGCCACCAGTGACCCTACCTCCGGGACAGGGAAGGGCTACACCTTC.

The rearrangement links TRBV7-6 to TRBJ1-5; a possible D gene is TRBD1 (5 bases). Germline V gene sequence: CDR1 SGHVS, CDR2 FNYEAQ. This CDR3 spans 14 amino acids. V was cut by 3 bases and J by 2 bases, with 8 bases left in between. CDR3 nucleotide sequence: TGTGCCAGCAGCTTGCAGGGTGGCAATCAGCCCCAGCATTTT. Translated: CASSLQGGNQPQHF.

This clone was counted only a few times. The chain uses TRBV2 and TRBJ1-4; D gene ambiguous. The V gene lost 4 bases and the J gene lost 5 bases, with 14 bases spanning the gap. CDR1 and CDR2 (germline): SNHLY, FYNNEI. The CDR3 extends over 15 amino acids. This CDR3 reads CASSVGSRRNEKLFF. The CDR3 DNA reads TGTGCCAGCAGTGTCGGATCAAGGAGAAATGAAAAACTGTTTTTT.

The chain combines TRBV7-6 with TRBJ1-1; tentative D call: TRBD1 (6 bases). Trimming took 6 bases from V and 8 from J, leaving 13 bases between them. CDR1 SGHVS and CDR2 FNYEAQ come from the germline V gene. CDR3 length: 12 amino acids. The CDR3 loop is CASRGEGGEAFF. The CDR3 DNA sequence: TGTGCCAGCAGGGGAGAGGGGGGGGAAGCTTTCTTT.

V gene TRBV3-1 (or the pseudogene TRBV3-2) combines with J gene TRBJ1-2; D is possibly TRBD1 (5 bases). CDR3 length: 13 amino acids. CDR1 and CDR2 from the germline V gene are LGHDT and YNNKEL (reference sequence). The germline V and J ends were trimmed by 1 base and 6 bases, with 9 bases remaining between them. In DNA form, the CDR3 reads TGTGCCAGCAGCCAAGTTTCCAGGGATGGCTACACCTTC. Amino acids: CASSQVSRDGYTF.

The CDR3 is CATRRGESTDTQYF. DNA of the CDR3: TGTGCCACTCGCCGGGGGGAGAGCACAGATACGCAGTATTTT. The V call is TRBV18, the J call TRBJ2-3, with 7 nucleotides matching TRBD2. Unmatched junction bases numbered 7, after V lost 10 bases and J lost 0 bases. Germline V lookup: CDR1 KGHSH, CDR2 LQKENI. The CDR3 loop spans 14 amino acids.

V gene TRBV24-1 combines with J gene TRBJ2-4; 7 positions agree with TRBD2. This CDR3 is built from 16 residues. Germline V gives CDR1 KGHDR, CDR2 SFDVKD. Unmatched junction bases numbered 3, after V lost 2 bases and J lost 0 bases. CDR3: CATSDSGGEAKNIQYF. The CDR3 nucleotides are TGTGCCACCAGTGATTCGGGGGGAGAAGCCAAAAACATTCAGTACTTC.

The chain joins TRBV25-1 to TRBJ1-2, with TRBD1 identical over 8 bases. J gave up 8 bases and V 3 bases, and 8 bases lay outside the gene matches. This CDR3 has 14 residues. Germline V gene data show CDR1 as MGHDK and CDR2 as SYGVNS. The CDR3 bases are TGTGCCAGCAGTGACGACAGGGGCTTTTGGGGCTACACCTTC. Translation: CASSDDRGFWGYTF.

CDR3 sequence: CASSPPGVREQYF. For the CDR3, the DNA is TGTGCCAGTAGTCCACCCGGGGTTCGCGAGCAGTACTTC. The rearrangement links TRBV19 to TRBJ2-7; weak D call: TRBD2 (5 bases). The CDR3 sequence is 13 residues long. The V gene lost 5 bases and the J gene lost 6 bases, with 14 bases spanning the gap. Germline CDR1 and CDR2: LNHDA and SQIVND (reference sequence).

The chain is built from TRBV4-1 and TRBJ2-1; 8 positions agree with TRBD2. Germline assignment: CDR1 MGHRA and CDR2 YSYEKL. The V and J ends lost 0 bases and 6 bases, in that order; junction bases with no gene match: 7. The CDR3 extends over 16 amino acids. CDR3 loop: CASSQDSGGIPNEQFF. In DNA, the CDR3 is TGCGCCAGCAGCCAAGATTCGGGGGGGATCCCCAATGAGCAGTTCTTC.

The chain links TRBV5-1 to TRBJ1-6; D remains unclear. Germline CDR1 and CDR2: SGHRS and YFSETQ. Trimming removed 3 bases at V and 5 bases at J, with 15 bases between. The CDR3 covers 16 residues. The CDR3 spells CASSYGSYGDNSPLHF. CDR3 in DNA: TGCGCCAGCAGCTATGGCTCGTACGGAGATAATTCACCCCTCCACTTT.

This sequence joins TRBV5-1 and TRBJ2-3; TRBD2 matches at 7 bases. The germline V gene encodes CDR1 SGHRS and CDR2 YFSETQ. Trimming at V came to 3 bases and at J to 10 bases, leaving 8 bases not matched to a gene. The CDR3 has 13 amino acids. The CDR3 nucleotides are TGCGCCAGCAGCTCAGGACTAGTAATTGCGCAGTATTTT. As protein: CASSSGLVIAQYF.

The chain carries TRBV6-5 and TRBJ1-5; 8 nucleotides align to TRBD1. J lost 6 bases, V lost 6 bases, and 4 bases had no gene match. Germline lookup yields CDR1 MNHEY and CDR2 SVGAGI. CDR3 length: 13 amino acids. CDR3 residues: CASRGQGGQPQHF. CDR3 in DNA: TGTGCCAGCAGAGGACAGGGTGGTCAGCCCCAGCATTTT.

The rearrangement joins TRBV11-3 to TRBJ2-1, with a possible D match to TRBD2 (6 bases). Germline CDR1 is SGHNT and CDR2 is YENEEA. CDR3 length: 15 amino acids. The V end lost 2 bases, the J end lost 7 bases, and 15 bases lay between the germline ends. For the CDR3, the DNA is TGTGCCAGCAGCTTAAAGATGGAAGGAGGGAATGAGCAGTTCTTC. This sequence encodes CASSLKMEGGNEQFF.